This paragraph covers one TCR beta chain sequence. This specimen comes from a study of blood T cell repertoires in COVID-19. Study context: Sources were T cells, B-cell-depleted T cells, or PBMCs; the material itself was cDNA or gDNA.

The authors' processing: Nucleated cell number was recorded as an estimate derived from reference gene primer amplification. TCRdb's table, derived via immunoSEQ multiplex PCR, lists solely in-frame clones and lacks some. That table is the source of V, J and clone size, and D and trimming were worked out from the DNA. The sample has 200,000 or so clones; approximately 80% are singletons. CDR1 and CDR2 from the germline V gene are MNHEY and SVGAGI. The CDR3 runs to 14 residues. Trimming removed 6 bases at V and 1 base at J, with 9 bases between. The rearrangement links TRBV6-5 to TRBJ2-2, with a possible D match to TRBD2 (6 bases). Sequencing used peripheral blood. The source of this sequence is a human donor with acute or convalescent COVID-19. The donor label of this sample is uncertain. This chain's CDR3 is CASRRGRNTGELFF. CDR3 DNA: TGTGCCAGCAGGCGGGGACGGAACACCGGGGAGCTGTTTTTT.